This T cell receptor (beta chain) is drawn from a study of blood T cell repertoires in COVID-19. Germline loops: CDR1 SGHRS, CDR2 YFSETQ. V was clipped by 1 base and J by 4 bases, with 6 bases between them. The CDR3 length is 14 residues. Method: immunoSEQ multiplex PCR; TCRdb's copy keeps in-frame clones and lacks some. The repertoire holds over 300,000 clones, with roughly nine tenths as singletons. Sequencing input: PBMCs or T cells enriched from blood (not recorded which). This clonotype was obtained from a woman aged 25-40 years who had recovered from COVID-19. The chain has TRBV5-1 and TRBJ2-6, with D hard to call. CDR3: CASSLFSGANVLTF. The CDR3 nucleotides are TGCGCCAGCAGCTTGTTTTCGGGGGCCAACGTCCTGACTTTC.